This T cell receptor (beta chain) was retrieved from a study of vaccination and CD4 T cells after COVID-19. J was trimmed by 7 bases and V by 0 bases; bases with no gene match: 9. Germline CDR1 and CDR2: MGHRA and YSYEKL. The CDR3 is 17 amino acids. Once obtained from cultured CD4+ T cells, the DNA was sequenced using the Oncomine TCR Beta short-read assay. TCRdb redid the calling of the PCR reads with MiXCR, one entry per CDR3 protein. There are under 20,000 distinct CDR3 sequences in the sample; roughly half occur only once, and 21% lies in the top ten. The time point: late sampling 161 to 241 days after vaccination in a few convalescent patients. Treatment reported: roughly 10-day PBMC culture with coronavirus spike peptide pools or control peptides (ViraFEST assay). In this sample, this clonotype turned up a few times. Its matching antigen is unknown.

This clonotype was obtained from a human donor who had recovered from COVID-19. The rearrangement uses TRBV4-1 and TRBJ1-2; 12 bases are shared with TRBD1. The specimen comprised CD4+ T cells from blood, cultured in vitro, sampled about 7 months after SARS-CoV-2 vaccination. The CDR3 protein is CASSQDSPGQGASGYTF. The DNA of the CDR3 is TGCGCCAGCAGCCAAGATTCGCCGGGACAGGGGGCGTCTGGCTACACCTTC.